This T cell receptor beta chain is from a study of T cells after posttransplantation cyclophosphamide. A marrow graft followed busulfan-fludarabine conditioning, with cyclophosphamide on days +3 and +4. The CDR3 totals 15 residues. CDR1 is SGHTA, CDR2 FQGTGA, per germline. Trimming removed 5 bases from V and 6 bases from J; junction bases left unmatched: 10. The assay was immunoSEQ multiplex PCR, and TCRdb's table has in-frame clones only and misses some. Seen here are some 9,700 clones, roughly four fifths observed once, and the top ten hold 15%. The receptor was isolated from a female patient in her forties or fifties who received an allogeneic stem cell transplant from a related donor, was CMV-positive, and had no GVHD. Part of the T cell pool may stem from the graft donor. The genes are TRBV7-3 and TRBJ2-3, with 8 nucleotides matching TRBD2. Specimen: PBMCs, collected just over 1,900 days after a stem cell transplant with posttransplant cyclophosphamide. In nucleotides, the CDR3 is TGTGCCAGCAGCCCTATAGCGGGAACATGGGATACGCAGTATTTT. Translation: CASSPIAGTWDTQYF.